This T cell receptor (beta chain) appears in the sequencing data of a study of blood T cell repertoires in COVID-19. Study in general: Whether acute or convalescent, the COVID-19 samples came from the United States, Italy and Spain.

Original data processing: Amplifying reference gene primers gave estimates of nucleated cell counts. Generated by immunoSEQ multiplex PCR, the TCRdb table keeps only in-frame clones and is missing some. The V and J calls and clone size are taken from that table; D and trimming were inferred from the DNA. Found here are a few hundred thousand clones, 80% to 90% of them singletons; the top ten hold approximately 1.3%. The length of the CDR3 is 14 residues. V gave up 4 bases and J gave up 8 bases, with 15 bases separating them. The V gene's germline CDR1 is SGDLS and CDR2 YYNGEE. This chain joins TRBV9 and TRBJ1-4, with a weak D call TRBD1 (5 bases). The sequence came from a woman between 45 and 60 years old with acute or convalescent COVID-19. Material: peripheral blood. The CDR3 bases are TGTGCCAGCAGCCCCGCAGGGTATGGAGAAAAACTGTTTTTT. Encoded protein: CASSPAGYGEKLFF.